The 5 T cell receptor beta chains below all came from one sample that was sequenced in a study of spatial heterogeneity in lung cancer. TCRdb re-called the 5' RACE reads with MiXCR, one entry per CDR3 protein. The repertoire holds 20,000 to 25,000 distinct CDR3 sequences, with approximately 4.5% as singletons. As for time point: sample taken at primary tumor resection. Unsorted tumor, nontumor lung tissue or cryopreserved PBMC supplied the whole RNA. The sample here was PBMCs, taken at surgery. Every receptor here comes from a male donor with early-stage non-small cell lung cancer.

This clonotype was counted ten times or more. The chain combines TRBV18 with TRBJ1-5; D unresolved. This CDR3 has 14 amino acids. The germline gives CDR1 KGHSH, CDR2 LQKENI. The germline V and J ends were trimmed by 5 bases and 0 bases, with 8 bases remaining between them. The CDR3 DNA sequence: TGTGCCAGCTCAGAAGACGTTAGCAATCAGCCCCAGCATTTT. This translates into CASSEDVSNQPQHF. The full variable domain, its missing parts supplied by reference TRBV18 and TRBJ1-5, is NAGVMQNPRHLVRRRGQEARLRCSPMKGHSHVYWYRQLPEEGLKFMVYLQKENIIDESGMPKERFSAEFPKEGPSILRIQQVVRGDSAAYFCASSEDVSNQPQHFGDGTRLSIL.

This clonotype was found many times. This chain uses TRBV3-1 with TRBJ1-2; a weak D match, TRBD1 (5 bases). This CDR3 has 13 amino acids. Germline assignment: CDR1 LGHDT and CDR2 YNNKEL (reference sequence). The V end was cut by 4 bases, the J end by 7 bases, with 13 bases between. The CDR3 DNA is TGTGCCAGCAGCCTCGAGTTGAGGGGTGGCTACACCTTC. Its protein is CASSLELRGGYTF.

This clonotype was detected many times. This chain's CDR3 is CASSAGTDNQPQHF. Written as DNA, the CDR3 is TGTGCCAGCAGCGCCGGGACAGACAATCAGCCCCAGCATTTT. This chain connects TRBV3-1 to TRBJ1-5; 7 bases are shared with TRBD1. V lost 5 bases and J lost 3; bases outside the gene matches: 4. The CDR3 is 14 residues long. Germline CDR1 is LGHDT and CDR2 is YNNKEL (reference sequence).

This clonotype has at least ten counts. The chain employs TRBV5-6 and TRBJ1-2; 7 nucleotides agree with TRBD1. The CDR3 totals 13 residues. Germline CDR1 is SGHDT and CDR2 is YYEEEE. V trimming: 4 bases; J trimming: 3 bases; junction bases outside the gene matches: 3. The CDR3 coding sequence is TGTGCCAGCAGCCCCGGACAGGACTATGGCTACACCTTC. This translates into CASSPGQDYGYTF.

This clonotype was observed a few times. The chain employs TRBV2 and TRBJ2-5, with D uncertain. The CDR3 covers 17 residues. Germline loops: CDR1 SNHLY, CDR2 FYNNEI. V lost 1 base and J lost 5, with 20 bases in between. CDR3 coding DNA: TGTGCCAGCAGTGAAGTTGAAATGAATTGGACGTGGGAGACCCAGTACTTC. Encoded protein: CASSEVEMNWTWETQYF.